A selection of T cell receptor beta chains follows, all from one sample in a study of regulatory T cells in long-lasting Graves disease. From the multiplex PCR reads, TCRdb called clonotypes with MiXCR, one entry per CDR3 protein. The table records roughly 440,000 distinct CDR3 sequences, about a sixth of them present only once. The sample was also reused in another study, on T cells in Graves' hyperthyroidism and ophthalmopathy.

The specimen comprised peripheral blood mononuclear cells (PBMCs), sampled at new diagnosis, from a patient treated with antithyroid drugs. The receptors originated from a woman aged 18-30 years with Graves disease. The CDR3 runs from the conserved cysteine through the conserved F or W. The D gene is left open where the match is weak. Only part of the rows carry a size: once, few, many, or a class if the clone is expanded.

abundance,j_gene,v_gene,d_gene,CDR3nt,CDR3aa
.,TRBJ1-1,TRBV7-8,TRBD1,TGTGCCAGCAGCAAGGACAGGGGTGGGGTATGGTCTGAAGCTTTCTTT,CASSKDRGGVWSEAFF
few,TRBJ2-1,TRBV6-1,TRBD1,TGTGCCGCACGACAGGGCTGGATCTTGGGACGTGAGCAGTTCTTC,CAARQGWILGREQFF
.,TRBJ1-2,TRBV20-1,.,TGCAGTGCTAGATACCCCCCCTATGGCTACACCTTC,CSARYPPYGYTF
few,TRBJ2-1,TRBV7-3,TRBD1,TGTGCCAGCAGCTCTGACAGGGGTGACAAGTTCTTC,CASSSDRGDKFF
many,TRBJ2-7,TRBV6-1,.,TGTGCCAGCAGAAATAGAAGACTAGGCTCCTACGAGCAGTACTTC,CASRNRRLGSYEQYF
.,TRBJ1-6,TRBV6-1,.,TGTGCCAGCAGGATTCTGGACAATTCACCCCTCCACTTT,CASRILDNSPLHF
many,TRBJ1-1,TRBV28,TRBD1,TGTGCCAGCAGTTCGACAGGGAGGGCCACTGAAGCTTTCTTT,CASSSTGRATEAFF
many,TRBJ2-7,TRBV6-1,TRBD2,TGTGCCGGCGGAACTAGCGGGAGGGCCTTGGTAGAGCAGTACTTC,CAGGTSGRALVEQYF
many,TRBJ1-2,TRBV28,TRBD1,TGTGCCAGCTACCAAGGGACAGGCGACTCATTCGGCTACACCTTC,CASYQGTGDSFGYTF
many,TRBJ2-2,TRBV6-1,TRBD1,TGTGCCAGCAGTCCGGGGACAGGGGGAGTGAACACCGGGGAGCTGTTTTTT,CASSPGTGGVNTGELFF
many,TRBJ2-3,TRBV7-8,.,TGTGCCAGCAGCGCTACAGGGCCAGATACGCAGTATTTT,CASSATGPDTQYF
.,TRBJ2-1,TRBV29-1,TRBD1,TGCAGCTCCCTCCGTGGGACAGGGTACAATGAGCAGTTCTTC,CSSLRGTGYNEQFF
many,TRBJ2-7,TRBV11-1,.,TGTGCCAGCAGCTTGACGACAGAAGACTCCTACGAGCAGTACTTC,CASSLTTEDSYEQYF
many,TRBJ2-3,TRBV7-2,.,TGTGCCAGCAGCACCCAGGGGACAGATACGCAGTATTTT,CASSTQGTDTQYF
many,TRBJ2-7,TRBV28,TRBD1,TGTGCCAGCAGTTCTCCGGGACAGGGGGCTGAGGAGCAGTACTTC,CASSSPGQGAEEQYF
many,TRBJ1-1,TRBV24-1,.,TGTGCCACCAGTGACCGGGGCGAGAACACTGAAGCTTTCTTT,CATSDRGENTEAFF
many,TRBJ2-1,TRBV7-2,TRBD2,TGTGCCAGCAGCTTAGACCCGGGAGGTGAGCAGTTCTTC,CASSLDPGGEQFF
few,TRBJ2-1,TRBV12-5,.,TGTGCTAGTGGTTTGCTAGGGGGGGAGCAGTTCTTC,CASGLLGGEQFF
many,TRBJ1-5,TRBV6-5,.,TGTGCCAGCAGTTACATTCTCCTCCAGGGCCAATATCAGCCCCAGCATTTT,CASSYILLQGQYQPQHF
few,TRBJ1-6,TRBV12-3/TRBV12-4,.,TGTGCCAGCCTGGACAGCTCCTATAATTCACCCCTCCACTTT,CASLDSSYNSPLHF
.,TRBJ2-7,TRBV10-3,TRBD2,TGTGCCACTACCGGCCCCGGGACTAGACAATACGAGCAGTACTTC,CATTGPGTRQYEQYF
.,TRBJ1-5,TRBV7-9,.,TGTGCCAGCAGCTTAGTCGGGGGGCCCCAGCATTTT,CASSLVGGPQHF
few,TRBJ1-3,TRBV20-1,.,TGCAGTGCCTCGACAGTTAGCTCTGGAAACACCATATATTTT,CSASTVSSGNTIYF
many,TRBJ2-7,TRBV28,.,TGTGCCAGCAGACCACAGGACAGAGCCTACGAGCAGTACTTC,CASRPQDRAYEQYF
many,TRBJ2-2,TRBV11-2,.,TGTGCCAGCAGCCCAAGGACGGGCGGGGAGCTGTTTTTT,CASSPRTGGELFF
few,TRBJ2-5,TRBV30,TRBD2,TGTGCCTGGAAGGACCCCTTATTAGCGGGAGAGACCCAGTACTTC,CAWKDPLLAGETQYF
few,TRBJ1-4,TRBV28,.,TGTGCCAGCAACGCCCGGATCACAACTAATGAAAAACTGTTTTTT,CASNARITTNEKLFF
.,TRBJ1-6,TRBV7-3,.,TGTGCCAGCAGCCCTACGGACTCCACACCCCTCCACTTT,CASSPTDSTPLHF
.,TRBJ2-5,TRBV20-1,TRBD2,TGCAGTGCCAGAGGGGGGGGACTAGCGGGAGGGGTCCAAGAGACCCAGTACTTC,CSARGGGLAGGVQETQYF
many,TRBJ2-7,TRBV11-3,.,TGTGCCAGCAGCAAACCAGGGGCCTACGAGCAGTACTTC,CASSKPGAYEQYF
many,TRBJ1-2,TRBV28,TRBD1,TGTGCCAGCAGTTTAGGGGGACAGGGTATCTATGGCTACACCTTC,CASSLGGQGIYGYTF
few,TRBJ2-7,TRBV18,TRBD1,TGTGCCAGTTTCCGGGACAGGGACTCCTACGAGCAGTACTTC,CASFRDRDSYEQYF
few,TRBJ2-3,TRBV3-1,.,TGTGCCAGCAGCCAAGACTCTAGCACAGATACGCAGTATTTT,CASSQDSSTDTQYF
.,TRBJ1-5,TRBV28,TRBD1,TGTGCCAGCAGGAGGGACAGGGGAATGAGCAATCAGCCCCAGCATTTT,CASRRDRGMSNQPQHF
many,TRBJ2-5,TRBV20-1,TRBD2,TGCAGTGCTAGAGTAGCGGGGGGGGGCGAGACCCAGTACTTC,CSARVAGGGETQYF
.,TRBJ2-2,TRBV24-1,TRBD2,TGTGCCACCAGTGATACGACTAGCGGGAGTTACACCGGGGAGCTGTTTTTT,CATSDTTSGSYTGELFF
many,TRBJ2-7,TRBV6-2/TRBV6-3,.,TGTGCCAGCAGTTACACCTCCATATCCTACGAGCAGTACTTC,CASSYTSISYEQYF
.,TRBJ2-1,TRBV7-6,.,TGTGCCAGCAGCGTAGGGGTAGAGAATGAGCAGTTCTTC,CASSVGVENEQFF
many,TRBJ1-1,TRBV6-1,.,TGTGCCAGCAGTGAACAGACATTGAACACTGAAGCTTTCTTT,CASSEQTLNTEAFF
many,TRBJ1-2,TRBV20-1,.,TGCAGTGCTAGAGACCCAGAACAGGGATCCTTGGGTTATGGCTACACCTTC,CSARDPEQGSLGYGYTF